This T cell receptor beta chain was recovered during a study of blood T cell repertoires in COVID-19. Study summary: Acute and convalescent COVID-19 samples came from the United States, Italy and Spain.

In the original processing: Estimated nucleated cell counts came from reference gene primer amplification. This table comes from immunoSEQ multiplex PCR, and its TCRdb copy is limited to in-frame clones, with some not included. The DNA was the basis for D and trimming; V, J and clone size are from that table. The table has roughly 200,000 clones, over 80% seen once. Sequencing used peripheral blood. The receptor's source is a man aged 35 to 55 with acute or convalescent COVID-19.

The CDR3 nucleotides are TGTGCCAGCAGCCAAGATAGGAACACTGAAGCTTTCTTT. This sequence encodes CASSQDRNTEAFF. This chain uses TRBV3-1 (or the pseudogene TRBV3-2) with TRBJ1-1, with D uncertain. The CDR3 consists of 13 residues. Trimming stripped 0 bases from V and 1 base from J, with 3 bases between. Germline CDR1 is LGHDT and CDR2 is YNNKEL (reference sequence).